A selection of T cell receptor beta chains follows, all from one sample in a study of metastatic and nonmetastatic thyroid tumors. TCRdb reanalyzed the PCR reads via MiXCR. The sample consists of thousands of clones, roughly 14% of them appearing once. Material for sequencing was blood. Receptors originate from a female donor with papillary thyroid cancer or a benign thyroid nodule (not recorded which). Some clones in this sample may be carry-over from other donors' samples. CDR3s include the opening cysteine and the closing phenylalanine or tryptophan. D genes are given only for firm matches. Size is stated for part of the rows, as once, few or many counts, or as a class when the clone is expanded.

d_gene,v_gene,len,j_gene,abundance,CDR3aa,CDR3nt
NA,TRBV2,14,TRBJ1-4,many,CASRYRVSDEKLFF,TGTGCCAGCAGGTACAGGGTTAGTGACGAAAAACTGTTTTTT
TRBD2,TRBV6-1,14,TRBJ2-7,medium-sized,CASSRLAGGIEQYF,TGTGCCAGCAGCCGACTAGCGGGGGGAATCGAGCAGTACTTC
NA,TRBV28,16,TRBJ1-1,many,CASLSLYGTLNTEAFF,TGTGCCAGCCTCTCACTATACGGGACACTCAACACTGAAGCTTTCTTT
NA,TRBV19,13,TRBJ2-1,few,CASSTEGYDEQFF,TGTGCCAGTAGTACGGAGGGGTACGATGAGCAGTTCTTC
NA,TRBV19,9,TRBJ2-1,large,CASGSEQFF,TGTGCCAGCGGCAGTGAGCAGTTCTTC
NA,TRBV6-2/TRBV6-3,13,TRBJ2-7,NA,CASSQDINYEQYF,TGTGCCAGCAGCCAGGACATTAACTACGAGCAGTACTTC
TRBD2,TRBV27,15,TRBJ2-1,medium-sized,CASSSTLAGGIEQFF,TGTGCCAGCAGTTCCACACTAGCGGGAGGGATTGAGCAGTTCTTC
TRBD2,TRBV6-1,15,TRBJ2-3,medium-sized,CASSEGGGGSDTQYF,TGTGCCAGCAGTGAAGGCGGGGGTGGTTCGGATACGCAGTATTTT
NA,TRBV27,17,TRBJ1-2,medium-sized,CASSLILDSSGAGGYTF,TGTGCCAGCAGTTTAATTTTGGATTCCTCCGGTGCAGGCGGCTACACCTTC
NA,TRBV2,14,TRBJ1-5,medium-sized,CASSEAPGGQPQHF,TGTGCCAGCAGTGAAGCGCCCGGGGGTCAGCCCCAGCATTTT
NA,TRBV7-2,14,TRBJ2-3,many,CASSRSASTDTQYF,TGTGCCAGCAGCCGAAGCGCCAGCACAGATACGCAGTATTTT
TRBD1,TRBV4-3,16,TRBJ1-2,medium-sized,CASSQRGDSLNYGYTF,TGCGCCAGCAGCCAAAGGGGGGACAGCCTAAACTATGGCTACACCTTC
NA,TRBV4-1,13,TRBJ2-7,NA,CTSSQGGHYEQYF,TGCACCAGCAGCCAAGGGGGTCACTACGAGCAGTACTTC
TRBD2,TRBV11-2,13,TRBJ2-7,medium-sized,CASSLAGGQEQYF,TGTGCCAGCTCTTTAGCGGGAGGGCAAGAGCAGTACTTC
NA,TRBV2,16,TRBJ2-7,medium-sized,CASIEGSEGHFYEQYF,TGTGCCAGCATCGAAGGGTCGGAAGGGCACTTCTACGAGCAGTACTTC
TRBD2,TRBV25-1,13,TRBJ2-7,few,CASVGLGNYEQYF,TGTGCCAGCGTGGGACTAGGGAACTACGAGCAGTACTTC
NA,TRBV12-3/TRBV12-4,15,TRBJ2-1,many,CASGLKGSGHNEQFF,TGTGCCAGCGGTTTAAAGGGTAGCGGTCACAATGAGCAGTTCTTC
NA,TRBV6-1,12,TRBJ2-2,NA,CASSEWSGELFF,TGTGCCAGCAGTGAATGGTCCGGGGAGCTGTTCTTT
TRBD2,TRBV4-1,13,TRBJ2-7,NA,CASSQGTSYEQYF,TGCGCCAGCAGCCAAGGGACTAGTTACGAGCAGTACTTC
NA,TRBV2,15,TRBJ2-2,NA,CASSVDPRLPGELFF,TGTGCCAGCAGTGTGGACCCCCGCCTTCCCGGTGAGCTGTTTTTT
NA,TRBV7-2,14,TRBJ1-5,many,CASSLGYSNQPQHF,TGTGCCAGCAGCTTAGGGTATAGCAATCAGCCCCAGCATTTT
TRBD1,TRBV6-1,13,TRBJ1-2,medium-sized,CASTVDRGYGYTF,TGTGCCAGCACCGTAGACAGGGGGTATGGCTACACCTTC
NA,TRBV6-4,13,TRBJ2-5,medium-sized,CASSVGIGETQYF,TGTGCCAGCAGTGTCGGGATTGGAGAGACCCAGTACTTC
TRBD1,TRBV19,15,TRBJ2-6,NA,CASITGGTGANVLTF,TGTGCCAGTATAACAGGGGGGACTGGGGCCAACGTCCTGACTTTC
NA,TRBV20-1,15,TRBJ1-6,many,CSARESVGGNSPLHF,TGCAGTGCTAGAGAGTCAGTTGGAGGAAATTCACCCCTCCACTTT
TRBD2,TRBV27,21,TRBJ2-5,many,CASSLFGAPGLAGGRGETQYF,TGTGCCAGCAGTTTATTTGGGGCTCCCGGGCTAGCGGGAGGGCGTGGAGAGACCCAGTACTTC
NA,TRBV28,15,TRBJ1-5,medium-sized,CASSLQQGAAQPQHF,TGTGCCAGCAGTTTACAGCAGGGTGCGGCTCAGCCCCAGCATTTT
TRBD1,TRBV29-1,15,TRBJ2-7,NA,CSVEDSGQGYSEQYF,TGCAGCGTTGAAGATTCAGGACAGGGATATAGCGAGCAGTACTTC
NA,TRBV7-2,16,TRBJ2-3,many,CASSLAQGWLTDTQYF,TGTGCCAGCAGCTTAGCGCAAGGGTGGTTGACAGATACGCAGTATTTT
TRBD2,TRBV6-4,15,TRBJ2-7,NA,CAISDSIAGGYEQYF,TGTGCCATCAGTGACTCTATCGCGGGGGGCTACGAGCAGTACTTC
TRBD1,TRBV6-1,14,TRBJ1-6,few,CASSPTGINSPLHF,TGTGCCAGCAGTCCGACAGGGATCAATTCACCCCTCCACTTT
TRBD2,TRBV6-4,15,TRBJ2-3,many,CASSYGTSGGDTQYF,TGTGCCAGCAGTTACGGGACTAGCGGGGGGGATACGCAGTATTTT
NA,TRBV27,15,TRBJ2-1,few,CASSLNGIDYNEQFF,TGTGCCAGCAGTTTAAACGGGATCGACTATAATGAGCAGTTCTTC
NA,TRBV19,14,TRBJ2-6,NA,CASSIMAGANFLTF,TGTGCCAGTAGTATTATGGCTGGCGCCAACTTCCTGACTTTC
TRBD1,TRBV11-1,16,TRBJ1-2,many,CASSPGQVGANHGYTF,TGTGCCAGCAGTCCGGGACAGGTTGGAGCTAACCATGGCTACACCTTC
TRBD1,TRBV27,14,TRBJ1-2,NA,CASSSNRGSYGYTF,TGTGCCAGCAGTTCCAACAGGGGAAGCTATGGCTACACCTTC
TRBD1,TRBV4-1,13,TRBJ1-1,NA,CASSPDRGPEAFF,TGCGCCAGCAGCCCGGACAGGGGACCTGAAGCTTTCTTT
NA,TRBV6-1,14,TRBJ2-2,few,CASSPLKNPGELFF,TGTGCCAGCAGTCCCCTTAAGAACCCCGGGGAGCTGTTTTTT
NA,TRBV2,11,TRBJ2-7,few,CARRLGGEQYF,TGTGCCAGACGACTAGGCGGCGAGCAGTACTTC
TRBD1,TRBV11-2,16,TRBJ2-1,NA,CASSKTGTGDYNEQFF,TGTGCCAGCAGCAAAACCGGGACAGGAGACTACAATGAGCAGTTCTTC
TRBD2,TRBV6-5,17,TRBJ2-3,few,CASSYSIQRGGRSTQYF,TGTGCCAGCAGTTACTCTATTCAACGGGGGGGCCGTAGTACGCAGTATTTT
NA,TRBV20-1,16,TRBJ1-1,many,CSASYSGTQKGEEAFF,TGCAGTGCTAGTTACTCCGGGACCCAGAAAGGAGAAGAAGCTTTCTTT